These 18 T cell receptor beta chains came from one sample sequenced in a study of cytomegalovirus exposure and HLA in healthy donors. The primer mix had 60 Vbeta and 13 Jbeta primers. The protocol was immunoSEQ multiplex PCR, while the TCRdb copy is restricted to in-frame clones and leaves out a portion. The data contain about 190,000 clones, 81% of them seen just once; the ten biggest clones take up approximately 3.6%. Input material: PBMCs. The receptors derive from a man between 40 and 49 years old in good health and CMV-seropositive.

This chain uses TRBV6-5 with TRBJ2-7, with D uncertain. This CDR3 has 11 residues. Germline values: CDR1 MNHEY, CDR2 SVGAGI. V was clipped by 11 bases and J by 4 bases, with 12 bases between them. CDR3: CAVVGAYEQYF. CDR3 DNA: TGTGCCGTTGTAGGAGCGTACGAGCAGTACTTC.

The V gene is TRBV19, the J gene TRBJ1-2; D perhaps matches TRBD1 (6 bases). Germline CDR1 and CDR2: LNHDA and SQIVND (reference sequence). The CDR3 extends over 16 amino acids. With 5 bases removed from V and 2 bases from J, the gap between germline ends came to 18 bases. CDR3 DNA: TGTGCCAGTAGTCCCCCGGGTTTAGGACAGAACTATGGCTACACCTTC. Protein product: CASSPPGLGQNYGYTF.

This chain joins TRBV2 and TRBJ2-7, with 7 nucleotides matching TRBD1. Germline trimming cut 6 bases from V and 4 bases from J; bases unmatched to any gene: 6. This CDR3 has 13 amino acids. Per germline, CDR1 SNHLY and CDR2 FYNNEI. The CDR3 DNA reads TGTGCCAGCAGCGCCGGGACAGAGTACGAGCAGTACTTC. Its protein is CASSAGTEYEQYF.

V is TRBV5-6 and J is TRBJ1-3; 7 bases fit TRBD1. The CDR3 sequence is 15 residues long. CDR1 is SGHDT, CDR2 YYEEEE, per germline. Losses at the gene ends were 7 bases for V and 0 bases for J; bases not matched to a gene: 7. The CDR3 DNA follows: TGTGCCAGCGGAGGGACAGACATCTCTGGAAACACCATATATTTT. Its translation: CASGGTDISGNTIYF.

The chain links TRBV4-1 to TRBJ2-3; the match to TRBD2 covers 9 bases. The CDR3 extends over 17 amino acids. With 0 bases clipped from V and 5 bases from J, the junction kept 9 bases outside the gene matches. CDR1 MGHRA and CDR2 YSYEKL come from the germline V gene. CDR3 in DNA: TGCGCCAGCAGCCAAGATAGGCTAGCGGGGAGTTTAGATACGCAGTATTTT. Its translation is CASSQDRLAGSLDTQYF.

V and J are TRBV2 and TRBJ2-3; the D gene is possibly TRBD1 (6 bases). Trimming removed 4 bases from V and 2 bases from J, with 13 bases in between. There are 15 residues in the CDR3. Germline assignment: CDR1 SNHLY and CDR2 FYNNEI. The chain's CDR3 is CASSVNREVTDTQYF. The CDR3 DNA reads TGTGCCAGCAGTGTCAACAGGGAAGTCACAGATACGCAGTATTTT.

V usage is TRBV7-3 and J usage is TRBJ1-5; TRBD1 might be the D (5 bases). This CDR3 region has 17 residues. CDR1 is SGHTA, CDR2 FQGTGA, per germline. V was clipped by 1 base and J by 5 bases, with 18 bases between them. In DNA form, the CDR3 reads TGTGCCAGCAGCTTAAGGGGTGGTGAGACAGCTCATCAGCCCCAGCATTTT. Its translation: CASSLRGGETAHQPQHF.

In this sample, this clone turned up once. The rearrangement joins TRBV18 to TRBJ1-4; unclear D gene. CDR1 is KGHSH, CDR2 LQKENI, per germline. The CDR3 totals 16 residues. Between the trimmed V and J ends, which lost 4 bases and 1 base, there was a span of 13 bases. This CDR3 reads CASSQLRELTNEKLFF. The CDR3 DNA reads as TGTGCCAGCTCACAACTGCGGGAGTTAACTAATGAAAAACTGTTTTTT.

The CDR3 sequence: CASTRVDTEAFF. CDR3 nucleotide sequence: TGTGCCAGCACGCGGGTGGACACTGAAGCTTTCTTT. This sequence joins TRBV6-1 and TRBJ1-1; no clear D. The CDR3 consists of 12 residues. Between the trimmed V and J ends, which lost 7 bases and 3 bases, there was a span of 9 bases. Germline V CDR1 and CDR2: MNHNS, SASEGT.

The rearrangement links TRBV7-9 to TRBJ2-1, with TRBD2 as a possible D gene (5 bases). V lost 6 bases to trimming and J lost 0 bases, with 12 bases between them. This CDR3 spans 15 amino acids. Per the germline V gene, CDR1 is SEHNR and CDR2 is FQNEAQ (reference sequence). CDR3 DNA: TGTGCCAGCAGTATAGCGATGAGCTCCTACAATGAGCAGTTCTTC. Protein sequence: CASSIAMSSYNEQFF.

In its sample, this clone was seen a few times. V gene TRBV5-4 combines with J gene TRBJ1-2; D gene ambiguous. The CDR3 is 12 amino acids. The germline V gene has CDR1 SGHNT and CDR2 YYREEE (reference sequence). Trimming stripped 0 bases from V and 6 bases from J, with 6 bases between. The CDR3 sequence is CASSLELHGYTF. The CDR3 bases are TGTGCCAGCAGCTTGGAACTCCATGGCTACACCTTC.

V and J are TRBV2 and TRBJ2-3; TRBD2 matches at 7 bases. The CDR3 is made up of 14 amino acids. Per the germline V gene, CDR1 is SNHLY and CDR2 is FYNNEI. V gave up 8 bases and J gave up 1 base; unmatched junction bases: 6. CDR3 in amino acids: CASPLAVRTDTQYF. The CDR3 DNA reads TGTGCCAGCCCTCTAGCGGTGCGCACAGATACGCAGTATTTT.

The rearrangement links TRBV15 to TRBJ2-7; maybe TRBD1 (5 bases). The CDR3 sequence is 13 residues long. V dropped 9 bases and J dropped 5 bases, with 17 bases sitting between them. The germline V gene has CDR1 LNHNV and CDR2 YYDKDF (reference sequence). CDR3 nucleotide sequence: TGTGCCACTAGGGGCACCGGAGTGGACGAGCAGTACTTC. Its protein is CATRGTGVDEQYF.

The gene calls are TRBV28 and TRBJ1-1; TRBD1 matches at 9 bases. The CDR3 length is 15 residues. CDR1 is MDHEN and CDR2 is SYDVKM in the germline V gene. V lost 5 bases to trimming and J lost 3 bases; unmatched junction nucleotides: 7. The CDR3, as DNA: TGTGCCAGCAGTCTGGGGACAGGGAGGTACACTGAAGCTTTCTTT. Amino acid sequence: CASSLGTGRYTEAFF.

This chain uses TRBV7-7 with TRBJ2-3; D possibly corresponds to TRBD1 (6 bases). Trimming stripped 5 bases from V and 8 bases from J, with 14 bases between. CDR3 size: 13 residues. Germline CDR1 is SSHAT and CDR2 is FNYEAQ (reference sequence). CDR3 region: CASSGGPGGTQYF. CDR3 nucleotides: TGTGCCAGCAGCGGGGGCCCAGGAGGTACGCAGTATTTT.

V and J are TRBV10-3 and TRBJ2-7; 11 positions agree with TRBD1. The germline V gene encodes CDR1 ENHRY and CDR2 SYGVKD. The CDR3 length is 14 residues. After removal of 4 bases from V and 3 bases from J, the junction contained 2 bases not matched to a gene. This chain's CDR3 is CAISAGTGGYEQYF. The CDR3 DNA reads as TGTGCCATCAGTGCCGGGACAGGGGGCTACGAGCAGTACTTC.

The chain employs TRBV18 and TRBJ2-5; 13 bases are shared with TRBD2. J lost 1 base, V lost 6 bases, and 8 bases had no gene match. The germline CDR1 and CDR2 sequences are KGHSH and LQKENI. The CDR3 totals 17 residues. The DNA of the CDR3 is TGTGCCAGCTCTGGAGGGACTAGCGGGATCGGCCAAGAGACCCAGTACTTC. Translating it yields CASSGGTSGIGQETQYF.

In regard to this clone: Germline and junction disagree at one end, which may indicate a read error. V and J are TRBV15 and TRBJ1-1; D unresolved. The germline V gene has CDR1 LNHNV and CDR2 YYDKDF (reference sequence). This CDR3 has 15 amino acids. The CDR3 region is CATSRSGSANSEAFF. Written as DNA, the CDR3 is TGTGCCACCAGCAGATCGGGATCAGCGAACTCTGAAGCTTTCTTT.